This T cell receptor beta chain was retrieved from a study of neoadjuvant anti-PD-1 for oral cavity cancer. Profiling relied on immunoSEQ multiplex PCR, and the TCRdb table lists in-frame clones only, not all of them. The data contain about 14,000 clones, roughly 70% of them seen just once; the ten biggest clones take up almost 3%. Time point denoted: after neoadjuvant nivolumab, at surgical resection. The germline CDR1 and CDR2 sequences are SGHRS and YFSETQ. This CDR3 contains 12 residues. Trimming shortened V by 0 bases and J by 10 bases, and 10 bases separated the two germline ends. The TCR was taken from a person aged 35 to 85 with oral cavity squamous cell carcinoma. The chain joins TRBV5-1 to TRBJ1-2; no clear D. The specimen comprised PBMCs, sampled after nivolumab (anti-PD-1) treatment. The CDR3 region has the DNA TGCGCCAGCAGCTTGGAGGCCAGGCTCTACACCTTC. Translation gives CASSLEARLYTF.